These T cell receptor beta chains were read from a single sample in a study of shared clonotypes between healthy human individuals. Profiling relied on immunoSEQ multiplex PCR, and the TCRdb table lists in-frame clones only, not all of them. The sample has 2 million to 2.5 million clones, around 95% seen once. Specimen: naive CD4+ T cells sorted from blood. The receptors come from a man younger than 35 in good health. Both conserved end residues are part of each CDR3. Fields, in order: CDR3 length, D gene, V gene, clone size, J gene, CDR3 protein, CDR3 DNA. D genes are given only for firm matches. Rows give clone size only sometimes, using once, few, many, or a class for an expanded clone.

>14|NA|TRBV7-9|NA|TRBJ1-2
CASRSTEGPYGYTF
TGTGCCAGCAGGAGCACGGAGGGCCCCTATGGCTACACCTTC
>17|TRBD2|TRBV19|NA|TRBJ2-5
CASSSGKASGGQETQYF
TGTGCCAGTAGTTCCGGTAAGGCTAGCGGGGGACAAGAGACCCAGTACTTC
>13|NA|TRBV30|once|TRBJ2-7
CAWGAGTSYEQYF
TGTGCCTGGGGGGCCGGTACCAGCTACGAGCAGTACTTC
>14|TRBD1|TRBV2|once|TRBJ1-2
CASSRTGENYGYTF
TGTGCCAGCTCGAGGACAGGGGAGAACTATGGCTACACCTTC
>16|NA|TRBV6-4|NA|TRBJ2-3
CASSNLPRGDTDTQYF
TGTGCCAGCAGTAACCTACCCAGGGGAGACACAGATACGCAGTATTTT
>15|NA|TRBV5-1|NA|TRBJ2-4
CASSSGDTSINIQYF
TGCGCCAGCAGCTCGGGGGACACCTCGATAAACATTCAGTACTTC
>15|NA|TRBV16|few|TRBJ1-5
CASSASRNSNQPQHF
TGTGCCAGCAGCGCCAGCCGCAATAGCAATCAGCCCCAGCATTTT
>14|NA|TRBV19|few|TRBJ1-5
CASSNQPLPGPQHF
TGTGCCAGTAGTAACCAACCATTGCCGGGGCCCCAGCATTTT
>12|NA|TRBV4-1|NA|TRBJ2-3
CASSPPVGTQYF
TGCGCCAGCAGTCCCCCGGTGGGTACGCAGTATTTT
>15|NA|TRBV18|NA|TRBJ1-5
CASSPGEFSNQPQHF
TGTGCCAGCTCACCAGGGGAATTTAGCAATCAGCCCCAGCATTTT
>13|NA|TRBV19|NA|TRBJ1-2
CASEASRFNGYTF
TGTGCCAGTGAGGCCTCCCGTTTTAATGGCTACACCTTC
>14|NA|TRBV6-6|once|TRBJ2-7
CASSKTGSGDEQYF
TGTGCCAGCAGTAAGACGGGGAGCGGAGACGAGCAGTACTTC
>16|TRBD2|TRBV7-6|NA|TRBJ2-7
CASSLRASGLPYEQYF
TGTGCCAGCAGCTTAAGGGCTAGCGGGCTTCCCTACGAGCAGTACTTC
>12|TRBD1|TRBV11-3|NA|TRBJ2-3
CASSQQGDTQYF
TGTGCCAGCAGCCAACAGGGGGATACGCAGTATTTT
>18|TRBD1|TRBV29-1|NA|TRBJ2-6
CSVELGTGEASGANVLTF
TGCAGCGTTGAACTCGGGACAGGGGAAGCCTCTGGGGCCAACGTCCTGACTTTC
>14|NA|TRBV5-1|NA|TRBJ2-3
CASSLPGGTDTQYF
TGCGCCAGCAGCCTACCAGGCGGAACAGATACGCAGTATTTT
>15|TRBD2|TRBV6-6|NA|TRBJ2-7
CASTPASSGSYEQYF
TGTGCCAGCACCCCAGCTAGTAGCGGGTCCTACGAGCAGTACTTC
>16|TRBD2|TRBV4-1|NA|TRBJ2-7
CASSQAGLAGFYEQYF
TGCGCCAGCAGCCAAGCGGGACTAGCGGGGTTTTACGAGCAGTACTTC
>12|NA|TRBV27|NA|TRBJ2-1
CASSLSGDEQFF
TGTGCCAGCAGTTTATCGGGGGATGAGCAGTTCTTC
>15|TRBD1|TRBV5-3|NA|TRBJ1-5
CARSLDRGSNQPQHF
TGTGCCAGAAGCCTTGACAGGGGTAGCAATCAGCCCCAGCATTTT
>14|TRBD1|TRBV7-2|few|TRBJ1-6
CASGQANTGSPLHF
TGTGCCAGCGGACAGGCCAACACGGGTTCACCCCTCCACTTT
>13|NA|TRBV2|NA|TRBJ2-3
CASSDYTTDTQYF
TGTGCCAGCTCAGACTATACCACAGATACGCAGTATTTT
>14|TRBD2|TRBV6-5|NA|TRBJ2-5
CASSREGWKETQYF
TGTGCCAGCAGTCGGGAGGGCTGGAAAGAGACCCAGTACTTC
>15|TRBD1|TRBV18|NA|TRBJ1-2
CASSPPGQGNYGYTF
TGTGCCAGCTCACCACCGGGACAGGGGAACTATGGCTACACCTTC
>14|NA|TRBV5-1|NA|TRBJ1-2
CASRRNSDLYGYTF
TGCGCCAGCAGACGGAACAGTGACCTTTATGGCTACACCTTC
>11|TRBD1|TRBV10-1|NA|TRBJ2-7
CATGQGHEQYF
TGCGCCACCGGACAGGGCCACGAGCAGTACTTC
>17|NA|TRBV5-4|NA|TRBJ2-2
CASSLDTGAGVSGELFF
TGTGCCAGCAGCTTAGATACAGGGGCGGGGGTGTCCGGGGAGCTGTTTTTT
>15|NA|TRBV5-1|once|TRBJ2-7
CASSLEQGISYEQYF
TGCGCCAGCAGCTTGGAGCAGGGGATCTCCTACGAGCAGTACTTC
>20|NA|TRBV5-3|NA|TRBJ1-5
CARSFPGRFGFKPPNQPQHF
TGTGCCAGAAGCTTCCCGGGTAGATTTGGGTTCAAGCCCCCTAATCAGCCCCAGCATTTT
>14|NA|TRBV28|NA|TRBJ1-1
CASSFPGDILKAFF
TGTGCCAGCAGTTTTCCCGGGGACATCTTGAAGGCTTTCTTT
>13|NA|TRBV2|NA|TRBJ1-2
CASSEGRAGGYTF
TGTGCCAGCAGTGAGGGTAGGGCCGGTGGCTACACCTTC
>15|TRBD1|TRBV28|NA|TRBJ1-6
CASRPTGGGNSPLHF
TGTGCCAGCAGACCCACAGGGGGCGGGAATTCACCCCTCCACTTT
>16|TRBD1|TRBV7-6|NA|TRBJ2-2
CASSLRTGANTGELFF
TGTGCCAGCAGCTTACGGACAGGGGCGAACACCGGGGAGCTGTTTTTT